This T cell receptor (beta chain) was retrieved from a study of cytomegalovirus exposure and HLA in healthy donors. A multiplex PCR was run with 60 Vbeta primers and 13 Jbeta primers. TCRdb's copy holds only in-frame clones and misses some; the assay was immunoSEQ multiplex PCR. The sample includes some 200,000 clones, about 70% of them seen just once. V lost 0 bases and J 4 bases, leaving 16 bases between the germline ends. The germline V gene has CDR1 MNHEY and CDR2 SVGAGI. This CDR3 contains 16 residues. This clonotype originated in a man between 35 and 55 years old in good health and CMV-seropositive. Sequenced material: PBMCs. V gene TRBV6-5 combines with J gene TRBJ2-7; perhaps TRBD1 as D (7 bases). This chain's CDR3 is CASSYSRDRLFYEQYF. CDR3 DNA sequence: TGTGCCAGCAGTTACTCGCGGGACAGACTTTTTTACGAGCAGTACTTC.